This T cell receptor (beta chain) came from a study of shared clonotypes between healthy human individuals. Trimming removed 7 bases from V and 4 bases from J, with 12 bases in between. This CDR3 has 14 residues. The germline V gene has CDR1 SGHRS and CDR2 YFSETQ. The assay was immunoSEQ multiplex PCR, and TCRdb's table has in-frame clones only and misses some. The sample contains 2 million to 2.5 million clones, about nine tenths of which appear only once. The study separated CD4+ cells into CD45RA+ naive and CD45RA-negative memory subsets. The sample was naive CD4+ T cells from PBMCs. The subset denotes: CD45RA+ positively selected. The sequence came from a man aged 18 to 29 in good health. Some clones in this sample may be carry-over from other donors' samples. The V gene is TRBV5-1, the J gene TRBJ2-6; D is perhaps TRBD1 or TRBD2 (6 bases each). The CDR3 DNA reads TGCGCCAGCGAACCGGGGGCCGGGGCCAACGTCCTGACTTTC. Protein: CASEPGAGANVLTF.